Below, 21 T cell receptor beta chains from the same sample are listed, as sequenced in a study of blood T cells in healthy people across ages. Alongside a J-beta primer mix, a sample-barcoded 5' primer served in a second PCR lasting about 6 to 12 cycles. In TCRdb, the 5' RACE reads were re-called with MiXCR into one record per CDR3 protein. The sample has about 680,000 distinct CDR3 sequences, 45% to 50% seen once. Material for sequencing was blood. The receptors shown here come from a woman aged 60-75 years in good health.

The J gene is TRBJ2-3, the V gene TRBV7-2; D call uncertain. Germline CDR1 SGHTA, CDR2 FQGNSA. This CDR3 is 15 amino acids long. V was trimmed by 6 bases and J by 3 bases, leaving 16 bases between them. DNA of the CDR3: TGTGCCAGCAGTGACCCCGGCCGCGCTACAGATACGCAGTATTTT. Translation: CASSDPGRATDTQYF.

V is TRBV29-1 and J is TRBJ2-4; 9 nucleotides match TRBD2. The DNA end favors TRBJ2-7, so the J call may be wrong. This CDR3 contains 12 residues. CDR1 is SQVTM, CDR2 ANQGSEA, per germline. DNA for the CDR3: TGCAGCGTTAATAGCGGGAGTGACGAGCAGTACTTC. Protein product: CSVNSGSDEQYF.

This chain links TRBV7-3 with TRBJ2-7, with D tentatively TRBD2 (6 bases). CDR3 length: 15 amino acids. The V and J ends lost 0 bases and 1 base respectively, with 10 bases between them. Germline V gene sequence: CDR1 SGHTA, CDR2 FQGTGA. Here the CDR3 DNA reads TGTGCCAGCAGCTTAACGGCCGGGGGATCCTACGAGCAGTACTTC. Amino acid sequence: CASSLTAGGSYEQYF. Complete variable domain (other parts from reference TRBV7-3 and TRBJ2-7): GAGVSQTPSNKVTEKGKYVELRCDPISGHTALYWYRQSLGQGPEFLIYFQGTGAADDSGLPNDRFFAVRPEGSVSTLKIQRTERGDSAVYLCASSLTAGGSYEQYFGPGTRLTVT.

The sample holds many counts of this clonotype. The chain carries TRBV4-3 and TRBJ2-5; the D gene is possibly TRBD1 (6 bases). This CDR3 contains 15 residues. Germline values: CDR1 LGHNA, CDR2 YSLEER. V was clipped by 0 bases and J by 5 bases, with 13 bases between them. The CDR3 sequence: CASSQEPQGRETQYF. The CDR3 nucleotides read TGCGCCAGCAGCCAAGAACCCCAGGGGCGTGAGACCCAGTACTTC.

V gene TRBV20-1 combines with J gene TRBJ2-3, with 8 bases lining up with TRBD2. This CDR3 has 14 residues. V shed 5 bases and J 5 bases; nucleotides not matched to a gene: 9. Per germline, CDR1 DFQATT and CDR2 SNEGSKA (reference sequence). CDR3 sequence (DNA): TGCAGTGCTCTCCAGCGGGAGCGGGGAGATACGCAGTATTTT. Encoded protein: CSALQRERGDTQYF.

The V gene is TRBV28, the J gene TRBJ2-3; 8 nucleotides match TRBD2. The trim removed 3 bases at V and 4 bases at J, leaving 6 bases unmatched. The CDR3 sequence is 15 residues long. The germline V gene encodes CDR1 MDHEN and CDR2 SYDVKM. CDR3 coding DNA: TGTGCCAGCAGTTTCGCCAGCGGGGGCGCAGATACGCAGTATTTT. This codes for CASSFASGGADTQYF.

Only a few counts were recorded for this clonotype. V is TRBV27 and J is TRBJ2-5; D perhaps matches TRBD2 (6 bases). CDR3 length: 11 amino acids. Germline V gene lookup returns CDR1 MNHEY and CDR2 SMNVEV (reference sequence). V shed 10 bases and J shed 11 bases, with 17 bases lying between them. CDR3 coding DNA: TGTGCCACCGTCTTCTCGGGAGAGCAGTACTTC. Amino acids: CATVFSGEQYF.

The genes are TRBV6-5 and TRBJ2-1, with no clear D. The CDR3 extends over 16 amino acids. Trimming left V 7 bases short and J 3 bases short, with 19 bases between. Germline V CDR1 and CDR2: MNHEY, SVGAGI. CDR3 DNA sequence: TGTGCCAGCACCGAAACCAGGCACAGTATCTACAATGAGCAGTTCTTC. This codes for CASTETRHSIYNEQFF.

CDR3 region: CASSLGLSSGANVLTF. CDR3 nucleotide sequence: TGTGCCAGCAGCTTAGGTTTGAGCTCTGGGGCCAACGTCCTGACTTTC. J is TRBJ2-6 and V is TRBV7-9; unclear D gene. CDR3 size: 16 residues. The V gene lost 1 base and the J gene lost 0 bases, with 7 bases spanning the gap. The germline gives CDR1 SEHNR, CDR2 FQNEAQ (reference sequence).

This clonotype was picked up one time. V and J are TRBV20-1 and TRBJ1-4; the match to TRBD1 covers 7 bases. Germline V gene data show CDR1 as DFQATT and CDR2 as SNEGSKA (reference sequence). CDR3 length equals 16 residues. After removal of 0 bases from V and 3 bases from J, the junction contained 7 bases not matched to a gene. This CDR3 is CSAREWGTASNEKLFF. CDR3 coding DNA: TGCAGTGCTAGAGAGTGGGGGACAGCCTCTAATGAAAAACTGTTTTTT.

This clonotype was detected only a few times. The V gene is TRBV5-1, the J gene TRBJ2-7; 14 bases line up with TRBD2. The CDR3 has 16 residues. Germline CDR1 and CDR2: SGHRS and YFSETQ. Unmatched junction bases numbered 4, after V lost 4 bases and J lost 1 base. Written as DNA, the CDR3 is TGCGCCAGCAGCCTGGGACTAGCGGGAGAGTCCTACGAGCAGTACTTC. Amino acid sequence: CASSLGLAGESYEQYF. The full variable domain, completed using reference TRBV5-1 and TRBJ2-7, is KAGVTQTPRYLIKTRGQQVTLSCSPISGHRSVSWYQQTPGQGLQFLFEYFSETQRNKGNFPGRFSGRQFSNSRSEMNVSTLELGDSALYLCASSLGLAGESYEQYFGPGTRLTVT.

The chain has TRBV20-1 and TRBJ2-5; TRBD2 matches 8 bases. The better agreement between TRBJ2-7 and the DNA end casts doubt on the J call. The CDR3 has 14 residues. Germline V gene lookup returns CDR1 DFQATT and CDR2 SNEGSKA (reference sequence). CDR3 loop: CSASPAGGGYEQYF. CDR3 nucleotides: TGCAGTGCTAGTCCCGCGGGGGGCGGGTACGAGCAGTACTTC.

The V and J genes are TRBV7-2 and TRBJ1-1; weak D call: TRBD1 (5 bases). The CDR3 is 15 residues long. Trimming cost V 1 base and J 6 bases, with 15 bases left between them. Germline V gene sequence: CDR1 SGHTA, CDR2 FQGNSA. The DNA for the CDR3 is TGTGCCAGCAGCTTAGATTTGGGGGGGACGGCTGAAGCTTTCTTT. Residues: CASSLDLGGTAEAFF.

The gene calls are TRBV29-1 and TRBJ2-6, with a tentative D call TRBD2 (5 bases). Deletions cut 1 base from V and 2 bases from J, with 9 bases between. Germline assignment: CDR1 SQVTM and CDR2 ANQGSEA. CDR3 length equals 15 residues. CDR3 protein: CSVEGKEAGANVLTF. The CDR3 region has the DNA TGCAGCGTTGAAGGGAAGGAGGCTGGGGCCAACGTCCTGACTTTC.

This clonotype has a handful of counts. J is TRBJ1-4 and V is TRBV20-1; 9 bases line up with TRBD1. The V segment lost 5 bases and the J segment 10 bases; nucleotides outside the gene matches: 8. The germline V gene encodes CDR1 DFQATT and CDR2 SNEGSKA (reference sequence). The CDR3 contains 13 residues. CDR3 sequence: CSAPGQGQGKLFF. The CDR3 DNA follows: TGCAGTGCTCCGGGACAGGGCCAGGGAAAACTGTTTTTT.

About this clonotype: Being one base from a much bigger clone, this may be a read error. The V call is TRBV7-3, the J call TRBJ2-7, with unresolved D. The CDR3 loop spans 13 amino acids. CDR1 and CDR2 (germline): SGHTA, FQGTGA. CDR3 sequence: CAGSFGQAYEQYF. CDR3 nucleotide sequence: TGTGCCGGCAGCTTTGGGCAGGCCTACGAGCAGTACTTC.

The chain recombines TRBV24-1 with TRBJ2-1, with D perhaps TRBD2 (5 bases). CDR1 and CDR2 from the germline V gene are KGHDR and SFDVKD. This CDR3 has 15 amino acids. V lost 10 bases and J lost 2, with 17 bases in between. This chain's CDR3 is CATRRRTRTYNEQFF. Written as DNA, the CDR3 is TGTGCCACGAGAAGAAGGACTCGTACCTACAATGAGCAGTTCTTC.

The V call is TRBV9, the J call TRBJ2-1; 8 bases match TRBD2. Trimming cost V 0 bases and J 9 bases; bases outside gene matches: 11. CDR1 is SGDLS and CDR2 is YYNGEE in the germline V gene. The CDR3 totals 16 residues. This CDR3 is CASSVVASGSVGEQFF. CDR3 bases: TGTGCCAGCAGCGTAGTAGCTAGCGGGTCGGTGGGTGAGCAGTTCTTC.

This clonotype turned up a few times. The V and J genes are TRBV7-2 and TRBJ2-3; 9 bases are a match to TRBD2. The germline CDR1 and CDR2 sequences are SGHTA and FQGNSA. This CDR3 comprises 15 residues. Trimming took 1 base from V and 6 from J; bases not matched to a gene: 5. CDR3 sequence: CASSLDLAGSDTQYF. CDR3 sequence (DNA): TGTGCCAGCAGCTTAGATCTAGCGGGAAGTGATACGCAGTATTTT.

V and J are TRBV20-1 and TRBJ1-5; D may be TRBD1 (6 bases). The V and J ends lost 1 base and 5 bases respectively, with 12 bases between them. CDR3 length: 14 residues. Germline CDR1 reads DFQATT; CDR2 reads SNEGSKA (reference sequence). This chain's CDR3 is CSARGQDTYQPQHF. CDR3 DNA: TGCAGTGCTAGAGGACAGGACACTTATCAGCCCCAGCATTTT.

J is TRBJ2-1 and V is TRBV20-1; 9 bases match TRBD1. CDR1 and CDR2 (germline): DFQATT, SNEGSKA (reference sequence). V shed 5 bases and J 6 bases; nucleotides not matched to a gene: 14. The CDR3 covers 16 residues. The CDR3 nucleotides are TGCAGTGCTTCGAGGACCCCGGGACAGGGATTCAATGAGCAGTTCTTC. This codes for CSASRTPGQGFNEQFF.